This TCR beta chain was documented in a study of T cells after yellow fever vaccination. Looking at the study overall: Fractions with few cells were prepared using SMART-Seq v4 Ultra Low Input. Findings of the study overall: Weaker, the secondary response had a peak occurring faster, on day 5 versus 15. Abundant bulk-derived clonotypes could contaminate FACS-sorted repertoires.

5'RACE template switching generated TCR cDNA, adding a universal primer site and UMIs. TCRdb re-derived calls from the 5' RACE reads in MiXCR, one entry per CDR3 protein. The sample holds about 360,000 distinct CDR3 sequences, about 6% seen once. This CDR3 has 14 residues. Germline-derived CDR1 and CDR2 are SGHRS and YFSETQ. V dropped 7 bases and J dropped 4 bases, with 16 bases sitting between them. This clonotype was recorded many times. Its antigen is still unknown. The sequences come from PBMCs, collected 5 days after the yellow fever booster vaccination. The V call is TRBV5-1, the J call TRBJ2-3; D is possibly TRBD2 (6 bases). The receptor was derived from a man between 25 and 39 years old who received the YFV17D yellow fever vaccine. The CDR3 coding sequence is TGCGCCAGCCGGGACTCCCGCGGGGCAGATACGCAGTATTTT. It translates to CASRDSRGADTQYF.